The clone carrying this T cell receptor beta chain appeared a few times. The data stem from a study of Graves' ophthalmopathy and Graves' hyperthyroidism. Amplification from RNA transcripts yielded the TCR beta CDR3 regions. Second-round multiplex PCR came after a first-round RT-PCR that employed HTBI primers. Using its own MiXCR run on the multiplex PCR reads, TCRdb lists one record per CDR3 protein. The table lists hundreds of thousands of distinct CDR3 sequences, more than 40% of them singletons. Trimming left V 3 bases short and J 9 bases short, with 17 bases between. Germline V gene data show CDR1 as LNHDA and CDR2 as SQIVND (reference sequence). The CDR3 spans 14 residues.

The chain has TRBV19 and TRBJ2-5, with D perhaps given as TRBD1 or TRBD2 (5 bases each). This clonotype was obtained from an adult man with Graves' ophthalmopathy. The sequenced material came from peripheral blood. The CDR3, as DNA: TGTGCCAGTAGTATTGTAGGGACGAGTCAGCCCCAGTACTTC. It translates to CASSIVGTSQPQYF.